This TCR beta chain was sequenced for a study of beta chain features in type 1 diabetes. The wider study: In all, approximately 110 million sorted cells from all samples were analyzed. Broader study findings: Shorter templates may be favored by PCR, equally so in patients and controls. Among all four CD4+ subsets, Type 1 diabetes patients had TCRB CDR3s that were moderately but significantly shorter.

The sample holds a few counts of this clone. Its target is not known. Reverse transcribing all isolated RNA meant expressed TCRB transcripts were sequenced. Repertoires were generated with immunoSEQ multiplex PCR, while TCRdb's copy carries only in-frame clones and drops some. The table has a few hundred thousand clones, over 14% seen once. The CDR3 has 16 amino acids. V lost 3 bases, J lost 6 bases, and 13 bases stayed unmatched. Germline CDR1 and CDR2: LNHDA and SQIVND (reference sequence). The origin of this receptor is a man aged 18 to 30 with type 1 diabetes. This chain joins TRBV19 and TRBJ2-7; 8 nucleotides agree with TRBD1. The material sequenced was naive CD4+ T cells from blood. The CDR3 DNA reads TGTGCCAGTAGTATTTTCACCGGGACAGGTGGGGCCGAGCAGTACTTC. Translating gives CASSIFTGTGGAEQYF.